These 32 T cell receptor beta chains were all obtained from the same sample, sequenced in a study of T cells in Graves' hyperthyroidism and ophthalmopathy. Amplified TCR beta CDR3 regions derived from RNA transcripts. The primer set for the first-round RT-PCR of the TCR CDR3 was HTBI. Via MiXCR, TCRdb re-called the multiplex PCR reads, giving one row per CDR3 protein. The sample consists of some 620,000 distinct CDR3 sequences, about 16% of them appearing once. The sample taken for sequencing was blood. The receptors come from a woman aged 25 to 45 with Graves' hyperthyroidism.

In this sample, this clonotype turned up many times. The chain combines TRBV11-2 with TRBJ2-7, with D possibly TRBD2 on 5 matching bases. V shed 3 bases and J shed 6 bases, with 15 bases lying between them. Germline V gene lookup returns CDR1 SGHAT and CDR2 FQNNGV. The CDR3 totals 14 residues. The CDR3 coding sequence is TGTGCCAGCAGCTTGGCCACCACTAGTCCCGAGCAGTACTTC. Protein: CASSLATTSPEQYF.

This clonotype was seen a few times. The V and J genes are TRBV24-1 and TRBJ1-2, with 12 bases lining up with TRBD1. The CDR3 spans 18 residues. Trimming took 1 base from V and 4 from J; bases not matched to a gene: 9. The V gene's germline CDR1 is KGHDR and CDR2 SFDVKD. This CDR3 is CATSDLRDRGPRSYGYTF. In nucleotides, the CDR3 is TGTGCCACCAGTGATTTACGGGACAGGGGGCCGAGATCCTATGGCTACACCTTC.

This clonotype has just a few counts. The rearrangement uses TRBV28 and TRBJ2-7; D is tentatively TRBD1 or TRBD2 (5 bases each). Germline assignment: CDR1 MDHEN and CDR2 SYDVKM. The CDR3 consists of 15 residues. V was cut by 2 bases and J by 0 bases, with 11 bases left in between. The CDR3 DNA sequence: TGTGCCAGCAGTTTAGAGGGGCATGGCTCCTACGAGCAGTACTTC. Amino acid sequence: CASSLEGHGSYEQYF.

This clonotype was observed at least ten times. This rearrangement joins TRBV2 to TRBJ1-2; D gene ambiguous. The germline gives CDR1 SNHLY, CDR2 FYNNEI. This CDR3 contains 13 residues. V dropped 3 bases and J dropped 2 bases, with 7 bases sitting between them. The DNA for the CDR3 is TGTGCCAGCAGTGATCCGGGGAACTATGGCTACACCTTC. Protein product: CASSDPGNYGYTF.

This chain joins TRBV6-1 and TRBJ1-5, with a possible D match to TRBD1 (5 bases). This CDR3 region has 13 residues. CDR1 and CDR2 (germline): MNHNS, SASEGT. The V gene lost 8 bases and the J gene lost 6 bases, with 14 bases spanning the gap. As DNA, the CDR3 is TGTGCCAGCGGGCAGGGAACGACTCAGCCCCAGCATTTT. This encodes CASGQGTTQPQHF.

On this clonotype: A much larger clone differs from this one at a single base, so this may be a read error. V gene TRBV7-2 combines with J gene TRBJ2-1; 8 bases agree with TRBD2. V trimming: 7 bases; J trimming: 7 bases; junction bases outside the gene matches: 9. Germline lookup yields CDR1 SGHTA and CDR2 FQGNSA. The CDR3 consists of 14 residues. The CDR3 loop reads CASKPAGATNEQFF. The DNA for the CDR3 is TGTGCCAGCAAACCAGCGGGAGCCACTAATGAGCAGTTCTTC. The whole variable domain, filled in from reference TRBV7-2 and TRBJ2-1, reads GAGVSQSPSNKVTEKGKDVELRCDPISGHTALYWYRQSLGQGLEFLIYFQGNSAPDKSGLPSDRFSAERTGGSVSTLTIQRTQQEDSAVYLCASKPAGATNEQFFGPGTRLTVL.

There are many counts of this clonotype. The chain has TRBV11-2 and TRBJ2-7, with 7 bases lining up with TRBD1. Trimming cost V 1 base and J 6 bases; bases outside gene matches: 15. The CDR3 totals 17 residues. Per germline, CDR1 SGHAT and CDR2 FQNNGV. The CDR3 reads CASSLGGDRVGRFEQYF. The DNA for the CDR3 is TGTGCCAGCAGCTTAGGGGGAGACAGGGTCGGGCGATTCGAGCAGTACTTC. The full variable domain, completed using reference TRBV11-2 and TRBJ2-7, is EAGVAQSPRYKIIEKRQSVAFWCNPISGHATLYWYQQILGQGPKLLIQFQNNGVVDDSQLPKDRFSAERLKGVDSTLKIQPAKLEDSAVYLCASSLGGDRVGRFEQYFGPGTRLTVT.

The rearrangement uses TRBV12-3 or TRBV12-4 and TRBJ2-7, with 8 bases matching TRBD2. The CDR3 is 15 residues long. V gave up 4 bases and J gave up 1 base; unmatched junction bases: 6. Here the CDR3 DNA reads TGTGCCAGCAGTTACAGCGGGAGTGGTTCCTACGAGCAGTACTTC. Its translation: CASSYSGSGSYEQYF.

The sample holds a few counts of this clonotype. The J gene is TRBJ2-1, the V gene TRBV6-5, with D tentatively TRBD1 or TRBD2 (5 bases each). Trimming removed 0 bases at V and 8 bases at J, with 17 bases between. CDR1 is MNHEY, CDR2 SVGAGI, per germline. This CDR3 has 16 residues. The chain's CDR3 is CASSYSSTGPPYEQFF. The DNA for the CDR3 is TGTGCCAGCAGTTACTCGAGTACGGGGCCCCCCTATGAGCAGTTCTTC.

This chain uses TRBV6-1 with TRBJ2-5, with a possible D match to TRBD2 (5 bases). V was clipped by 6 bases and J by 2 bases, with 16 bases between them. The CDR3 is 15 amino acids. In germline, CDR1 is MNHNS, CDR2 SASEGT. CDR3: CASSIPGLEQETQYF. In DNA form, the CDR3 reads TGTGCCAGCAGCATACCCGGACTGGAACAAGAGACCCAGTACTTC.

This clonotype was detected a few times. The chain employs TRBV28 and TRBJ1-5; 8 nucleotides agree with TRBD1. CDR1 MDHEN and CDR2 SYDVKM come from the germline V gene. The V segment lost 6 bases and the J segment 2 bases; nucleotides outside the gene matches: 9. This CDR3 has 16 residues. CDR3 DNA sequence: TGTGCCAGCAGCCTATTGACAGGGGAAGGCAATCAGCCCCAGCATTTT. The encoded protein is CASSLLTGEGNQPQHF.

The rearrangement uses TRBV11-2 and TRBJ2-5, with 8 bases lining up with TRBD2. Germline V gives CDR1 SGHAT, CDR2 FQNNGV. With 4 bases clipped from V and 5 bases from J, the junction kept 15 bases outside the gene matches. The CDR3 length is 17 residues. The CDR3 region is CASSSGGQGKFWETQYF. In nucleotides, the CDR3 is TGTGCCAGCAGCTCGGGAGGGCAGGGAAAGTTTTGGGAGACCCAGTACTTC.

This clonotype was counted at least ten times. V gene TRBV5-1 combines with J gene TRBJ2-1; D unclear. Trimming removed 1 base from V and 8 bases from J, with 7 bases in between. The CDR3 spans 12 residues. Per the germline V gene, CDR1 is SGHRS and CDR2 is YFSETQ. The CDR3 sequence: CASSLMSDEQFF. Written as DNA, the CDR3 is TGCGCCAGCAGCTTGATGTCAGATGAGCAGTTCTTC.

This clonotype has at least ten counts. DNA for the CDR3: TGTGCCAGCAGTGTCCGTGTCCCGGGCCCCCTCCACTTT. Encoded protein: CASSVRVPGPLHF. The chain joins TRBV6-1 to TRBJ1-6; no clear D. From germline, CDR1 is MNHNS and CDR2 SASEGT. The CDR3 totals 13 residues. Trimming removed 4 bases from V and 13 bases from J, with 14 bases in between.

The rearrangement links TRBV13 to TRBJ1-2; tentative D call: TRBD1 (6 bases). Germline-derived CDR1 and CDR2 are PRHDT and FYEKMQ (reference sequence). This CDR3 is built from 14 residues. V shed 5 bases and J shed 8 bases, with 18 bases lying between them. The CDR3 nucleotides are TGTGCCAGCAGCCCCCAAGGGGGTGTTTTGGGCTACACCTTC. The encoded protein is CASSPQGGVLGYTF.

This clonotype was counted a few times. This CDR3 reads CRPQGGGTEAFF. The DNA of the CDR3 is TGCAGACCCCAAGGGGGAGGCACTGAAGCTTTCTTT. The V gene is TRBV20-1, the J gene TRBJ1-1, with TRBD1 as a possible D gene (6 bases). The CDR3 is 12 amino acids. Germline CDR1 reads DFQATT; CDR2 reads SNEGSKA (reference sequence).

This clonotype was seen more than once but under ten times. This chain connects TRBV7-2 to TRBJ2-3; D gene unclear. The length of the CDR3 is 15 residues. CDR1 and CDR2 (germline): SGHTA, FQGNSA. V was cut by 2 bases and J by 2 bases, with 11 bases left in between. CDR3: CASSLLGIVTDTQYF. Here the CDR3 DNA reads TGTGCCAGCAGCTTACTTGGGATCGTCACAGATACGCAGTATTTT.

This clonotype has a handful of counts. The chain combines TRBV6-6 with TRBJ2-3, with a weak D call TRBD2 (5 bases). The V gene's germline CDR1 is MNHNY and CDR2 SVGAGI (reference sequence). CDR3 length: 13 amino acids. V was trimmed by 2 bases and J by 4 bases, leaving 7 bases between them. For the CDR3, the DNA is TGTGCCAGCAGTTACCGGGGATCAGATACGCAGTATTTT. Its protein product is CASSYRGSDTQYF.

A few counts support this clonotype. J is TRBJ2-4 and V is TRBV7-8, with D perhaps given as TRBD1 or TRBD2 (5 bases each). V was trimmed by 0 bases and J by 0 bases, leaving 12 bases between them. This CDR3 has 17 amino acids. CDR1 is SGHVS, CDR2 FQNEAQ, per germline. The CDR3 nucleotides are TGTGCCAGCAGCTTAGCGGGGCGTGGGAGAGCCAAAAACATTCAGTACTTC. Translating it yields CASSLAGRGRAKNIQYF.

This clonotype was seen ten or more times. This chain uses TRBV11-2 with TRBJ2-5, with D perhaps TRBD1 (6 bases). Trimming pared 6 bases from V and 2 bases from J, leaving 16 bases between. CDR3 length equals 15 residues. Germline CDR1 and CDR2: SGHAT and FQNNGV. The CDR3 is CASSRQGQGQETQYF. The CDR3, as DNA: TGTGCCAGCAGTCGCCAGGGACAAGGACAAGAGACCCAGTACTTC. The full variable domain, completed using reference TRBV11-2 and TRBJ2-5, is EAGVAQSPRYKIIEKRQSVAFWCNPISGHATLYWYQQILGQGPKLLIQFQNNGVVDDSQLPKDRFSAERLKGVDSTLKIQPAKLEDSAVYLCASSRQGQGQETQYFGPGTRLLVL.

The chain joins TRBV7-2 to TRBJ2-7; perhaps TRBD1 as D (5 bases). The V gene lost 1 base and the J gene lost 0 bases, with 13 bases spanning the gap. Germline loops: CDR1 SGHTA, CDR2 FQGNSA. There are 16 residues in the CDR3. CDR3 amino acids: CASSLEETAISYEQYF. The CDR3 coding sequence is TGTGCCAGCAGCTTAGAAGAGACAGCCATCTCCTACGAGCAGTACTTC.

The table lists this clonotype with many counts. V and J are TRBV6-5 and TRBJ2-1; D possibly matches TRBD1 or TRBD2 (5 bases each). Germline V gene sequence: CDR1 MNHEY, CDR2 SVGAGI. Between the trimmed V and J ends, which lost 2 bases and 4 bases, there was a span of 9 bases. This CDR3 spans 14 amino acids. The CDR3 protein is CASSYRDRYNEQFF. In DNA, the CDR3 is TGTGCCAGCAGTTACAGGGACCGTTACAATGAGCAGTTCTTC.

This clonotype has a count of ten or more. V is TRBV9 and J is TRBJ2-7; 9 bases fit TRBD2. Germline trimming cut 0 bases from V and 5 bases from J; bases unmatched to any gene: 3. The germline V gene encodes CDR1 SGDLS and CDR2 YYNGEE. This CDR3 is built from 14 residues. The CDR3 DNA sequence: TGTGCCAGCAGCGTAGGGCTAGCGGGAAACGAGCAGTACTTC. This sequence encodes CASSVGLAGNEQYF.

The rearrangement joins TRBV20-1 to TRBJ1-3; a possible D gene is TRBD1 (5 bases). Germline V gives CDR1 DFQATT, CDR2 SNEGSKA (reference sequence). This CDR3 is 15 amino acids long. The V end was cut by 0 bases, the J end by 4 bases, with 13 bases between. In nucleotides, the CDR3 is TGCAGTGCTAGAGATGGGCAGGGAGGAGGAAACACCATATATTTT. Translation gives CSARDGQGGGNTIYF.

The chain couples TRBV6-1 to TRBJ2-1; 11 nucleotides line up with TRBD2. Germline V CDR1 and CDR2: MNHNS, SASEGT. The CDR3 loop spans 16 amino acids. Trimming removed 2 bases from V and 4 bases from J; junction bases left unmatched: 4. The CDR3 DNA reads TGTGCCAGCAGTGAATCTAGCGGGAGGTCATACAATGAGCAGTTCTTC. This gives the protein CASSESSGRSYNEQFF.

This chain uses TRBV7-3 with TRBJ2-7, with TRBD2 matching 9 bases. V shed 2 bases and J 3 bases; nucleotides not matched to a gene: 8. This CDR3 is built from 16 residues. Germline V gene sequence: CDR1 SGHTA, CDR2 FQGTGA. CDR3 sequence (DNA): TGTGCCAGCAGCTTATATCCCACTAGCGGGTTCTACGAGCAGTACTTC. Its protein product is CASSLYPTSGFYEQYF.

This clonotype was picked up many times. V gene TRBV20-1 combines with J gene TRBJ2-1; 13 positions agree with TRBD2. V was pared by 6 bases and J by 7 bases, with 15 bases of the junction left unmatched. Germline values: CDR1 DFQATT, CDR2 SNEGSKA (reference sequence). CDR3 length equals 17 residues. The CDR3 nucleotides read TGCAGTGCACCGGGACTAGCGGGAAGGGCTGGGGGGAATGAGCAGTTCTTC. It is translated as CSAPGLAGRAGGNEQFF.

This clonotype was picked up many times. The J gene is TRBJ2-3, the V gene TRBV28, with D perhaps matching TRBD1 (6 bases). The CDR3 loop spans 13 amino acids. Germline CDR1 and CDR2: MDHEN and SYDVKM. With 10 bases removed from V and 2 bases from J, the gap between germline ends came to 13 bases. CDR3 in amino acids: CAIRTADTDTQYF. In nucleotides, the CDR3 is TGTGCCATCCGGACAGCCGACACAGATACGCAGTATTTT.

The chain combines TRBV30 with TRBJ2-3; maybe TRBD2 (6 bases). The V gene lost 4 bases and the J gene lost 5 bases, with 13 bases spanning the gap. This CDR3 region has 13 residues. From germline, CDR1 is GTSNPN and CDR2 SVGIG (reference sequence). Here the CDR3 DNA reads TGTGCCTGGAACAGACCCGGGGGAGATACGCAGTATTTT. This codes for CAWNRPGGDTQYF.

This clonotype was seen repeatedly, ten times or more. The rearrangement uses TRBV6-2 or TRBV6-3 and TRBJ2-7; 7 nucleotides line up with TRBD1. This CDR3 is 11 amino acids long. Looked up from germline, CDR1 is MNHEY and CDR2 is SVGEGT. J was trimmed by 9 bases and V by 5 bases; bases with no gene match: 4. This CDR3 reads CASSRQGWQYF. The CDR3 DNA reads as TGTGCCAGCAGTCGACAGGGATGGCAGTACTTC.

This clonotype has ten or more counts. The gene calls are TRBV28 and TRBJ1-4; D remains ambiguous. Trimming cost V 1 base and J 10 bases, with 19 bases left between them. The CDR3 sequence is 16 residues long. The V gene's germline CDR1 is MDHEN and CDR2 SYDVKM. CDR3 region: CASSLLDSSLEGKLFF. CDR3 DNA: TGTGCCAGCAGTTTATTGGATAGCTCCTTAGAGGGAAAACTGTTTTTT. The variable domain in full, completed from reference TRBV28 and TRBJ1-4, reads DVKVTQSSRYLVKRTGEKVFLECVQDMDHENMFWYRQDPGLGLRLIYFSYDVKMKEKGDIPEGYSVSREKKERFSLILESASTNQTSMYLCASSLLDSSLEGKLFFGSGTQLSVL.

This clonotype has more than one count but fewer than ten. This sequence joins TRBV24-1 and TRBJ2-7; 7 bases are shared with TRBD2. This CDR3 is built from 13 residues. The J segment lost 9 bases and the V segment lost 4 bases, leaving 8 bases of the junction unmatched. From germline, CDR1 is KGHDR and CDR2 SFDVKD. The DNA of the CDR3 is TGTGCCACCAGTGACCCCTGGGGGGGTTTGCAGTACTTC. Translated, it gives CATSDPWGGLQYF.